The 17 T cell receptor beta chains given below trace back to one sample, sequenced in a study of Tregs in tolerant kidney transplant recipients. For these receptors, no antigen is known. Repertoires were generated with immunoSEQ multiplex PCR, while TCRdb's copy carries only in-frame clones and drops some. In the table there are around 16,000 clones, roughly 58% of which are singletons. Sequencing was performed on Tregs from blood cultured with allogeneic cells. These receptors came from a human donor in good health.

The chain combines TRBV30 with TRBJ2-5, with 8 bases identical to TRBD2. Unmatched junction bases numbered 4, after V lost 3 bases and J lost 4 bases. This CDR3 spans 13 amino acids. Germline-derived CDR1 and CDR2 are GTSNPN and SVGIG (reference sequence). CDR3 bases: TGTGCCTGGAGCCCGGGGGGGCCAGAGACCCAGTACTTC. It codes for CAWSPGGPETQYF.

This chain's CDR3 is CASSQDMPSGGALYEQYF. CDR3 bases: TGCGCCAGCAGCCAAGATATGCCTAGCGGGGGGGCTCTCTACGAGCAGTACTTC. V is TRBV4-1 and J is TRBJ2-7; 12 nucleotides line up with TRBD2. After removal of 0 bases from V and 3 bases from J, the junction contained 9 bases not matched to a gene. The CDR3 totals 18 residues. Per the germline V gene, CDR1 is MGHRA and CDR2 is YSYEKL.

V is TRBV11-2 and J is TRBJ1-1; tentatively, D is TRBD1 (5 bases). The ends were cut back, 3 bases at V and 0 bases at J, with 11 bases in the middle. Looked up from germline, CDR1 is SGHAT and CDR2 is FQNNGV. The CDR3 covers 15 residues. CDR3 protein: CASSLGRSVNTEAFF. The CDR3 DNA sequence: TGTGCCAGCAGCTTGGGGCGGTCGGTGAACACTGAAGCTTTCTTT.

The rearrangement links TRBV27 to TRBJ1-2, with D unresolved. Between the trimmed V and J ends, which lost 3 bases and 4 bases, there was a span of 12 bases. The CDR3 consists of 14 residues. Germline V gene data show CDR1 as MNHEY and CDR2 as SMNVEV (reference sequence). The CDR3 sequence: CASSFLPGGYGYTF. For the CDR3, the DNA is TGTGCCAGCAGTTTTCTCCCGGGCGGCTATGGCTACACCTTC.

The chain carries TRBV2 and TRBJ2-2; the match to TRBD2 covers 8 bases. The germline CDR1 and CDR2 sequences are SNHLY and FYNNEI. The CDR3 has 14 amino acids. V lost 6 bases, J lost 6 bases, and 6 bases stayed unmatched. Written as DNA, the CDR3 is TGTGCCAGCAGGAGCGGGGGCGGACCCGGGGAGCTGTTTTTT. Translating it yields CASRSGGGPGELFF.

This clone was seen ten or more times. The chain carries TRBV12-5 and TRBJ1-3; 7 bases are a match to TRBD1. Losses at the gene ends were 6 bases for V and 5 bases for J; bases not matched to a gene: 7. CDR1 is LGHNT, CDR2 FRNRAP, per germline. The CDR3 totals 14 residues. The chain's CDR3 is CASGTGQKRNTIYF. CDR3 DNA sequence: TGTGCTAGTGGGACGGGACAGAAAAGAAACACCATATATTTT.

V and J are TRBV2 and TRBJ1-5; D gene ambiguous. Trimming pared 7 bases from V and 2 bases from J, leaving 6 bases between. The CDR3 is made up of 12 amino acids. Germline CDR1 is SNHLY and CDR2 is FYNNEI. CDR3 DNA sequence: TGTGCCAGCAATCGCGGCAATCAGCCCCAGCATTTT. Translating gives CASNRGNQPQHF.

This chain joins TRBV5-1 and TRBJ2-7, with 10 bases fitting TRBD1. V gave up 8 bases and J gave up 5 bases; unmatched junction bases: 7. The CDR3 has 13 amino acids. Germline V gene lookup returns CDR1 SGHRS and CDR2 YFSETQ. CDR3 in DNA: TGCGCCAGTACGACAGGGGGCTCTGACGAGCAGTACTTC. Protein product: CASTTGGSDEQYF.

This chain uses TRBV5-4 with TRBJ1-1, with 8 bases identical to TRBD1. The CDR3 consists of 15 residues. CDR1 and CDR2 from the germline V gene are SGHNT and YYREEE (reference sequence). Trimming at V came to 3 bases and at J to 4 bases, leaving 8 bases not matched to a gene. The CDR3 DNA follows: TGTGCCAGCAGCTCAAGACAGGGGAGGGGCACTGAAGCTTTCTTT. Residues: CASSSRQGRGTEAFF.

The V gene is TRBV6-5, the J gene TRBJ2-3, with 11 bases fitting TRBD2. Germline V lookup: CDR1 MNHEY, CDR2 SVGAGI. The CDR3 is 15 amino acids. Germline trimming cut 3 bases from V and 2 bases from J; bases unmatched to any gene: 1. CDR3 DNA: TGTGCCAGCAGTTATAGCGGGGGGGCCACAGATACGCAGTATTTT. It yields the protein CASSYSGGATDTQYF.

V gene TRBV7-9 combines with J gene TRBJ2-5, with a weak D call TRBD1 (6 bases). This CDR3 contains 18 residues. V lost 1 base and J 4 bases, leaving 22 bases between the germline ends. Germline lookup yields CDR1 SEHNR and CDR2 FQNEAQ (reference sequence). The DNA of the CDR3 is TGTGCCAGCAGCTTAGATATCTGGGGACACAGAGAGGGAGAGACCCAGTACTTC. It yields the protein CASSLDIWGHREGETQYF. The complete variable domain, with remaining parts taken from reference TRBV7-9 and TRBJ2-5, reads DTGVSQNPRHKITKRGQNVTFRCDPISEHNRLYWYRQTLGQGPEFLTYFQNEAQLEKSRLLSDRFSAERPKGSFSTLEIQRTEQGDSAMYLCASSLDIWGHREGETQYFGPGTRLLVL.

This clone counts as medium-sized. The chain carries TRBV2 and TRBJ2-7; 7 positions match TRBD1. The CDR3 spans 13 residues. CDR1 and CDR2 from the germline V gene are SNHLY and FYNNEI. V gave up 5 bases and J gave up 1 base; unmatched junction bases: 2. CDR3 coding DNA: TGTGCCAGCAGTAGACAGGGTTCCTACGAGCAGTACTTC. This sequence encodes CASSRQGSYEQYF.

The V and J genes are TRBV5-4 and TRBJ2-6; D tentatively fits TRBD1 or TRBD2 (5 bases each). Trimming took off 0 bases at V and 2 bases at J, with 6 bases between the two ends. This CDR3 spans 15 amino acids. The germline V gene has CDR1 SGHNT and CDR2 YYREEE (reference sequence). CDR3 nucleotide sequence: TGTGCCAGCAGCTTGGGAGGGGCTGGGGCCAACGTCCTGACTTTC. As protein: CASSLGGAGANVLTF.

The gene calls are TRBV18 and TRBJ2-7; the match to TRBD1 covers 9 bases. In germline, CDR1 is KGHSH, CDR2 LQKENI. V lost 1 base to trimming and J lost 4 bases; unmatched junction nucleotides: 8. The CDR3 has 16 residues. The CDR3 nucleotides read TGTGCCAGCTCACCACGTTACGGGACAGGGATGTACGAGCAGTACTTC. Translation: CASSPRYGTGMYEQYF.

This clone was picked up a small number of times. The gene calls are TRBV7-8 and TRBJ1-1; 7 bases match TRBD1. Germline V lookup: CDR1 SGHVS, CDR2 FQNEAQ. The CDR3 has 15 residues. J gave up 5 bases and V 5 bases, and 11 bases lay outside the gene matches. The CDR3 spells CASSTWDSENTEAFF. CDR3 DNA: TGTGCCAGCAGCACTTGGGACAGCGAGAATACTGAAGCTTTCTTT.

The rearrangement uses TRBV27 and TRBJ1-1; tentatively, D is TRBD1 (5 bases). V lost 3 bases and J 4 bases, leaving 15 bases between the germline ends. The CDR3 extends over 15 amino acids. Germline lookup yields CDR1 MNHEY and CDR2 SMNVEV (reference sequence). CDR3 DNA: TGTGCCAGCAGTTTCCAATGGGGAGGGGTCACTGAAGCTTTCTTT. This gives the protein CASSFQWGGVTEAFF.

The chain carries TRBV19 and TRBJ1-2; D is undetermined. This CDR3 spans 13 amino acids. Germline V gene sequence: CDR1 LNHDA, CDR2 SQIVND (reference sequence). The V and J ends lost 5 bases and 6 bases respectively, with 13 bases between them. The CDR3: CASSAAFGDGYTF. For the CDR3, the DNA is TGTGCCAGTAGTGCGGCCTTCGGTGATGGCTACACCTTC.